Shown below are 26 T cell receptor beta chains from a single sample sequenced in a study of blood T cell repertoires in COVID-19. Data came from immunoSEQ multiplex PCR; TCRdb stores just in-frame clones and leaves some out. The table lists about 190,000 clones, 84% of them singletons, with about 3.3% in the top ten. The specimen was PBMCs or T cells enriched from blood (not recorded which). The receptors originated from a woman aged 30 to 39 who had been exposed to COVID-19.

This sequence joins TRBV11-3 and TRBJ2-1; D is ambiguous. V was trimmed by 0 bases and J by 4 bases, leaving 7 bases between them. The germline V gene encodes CDR1 SGHNT and CDR2 YENEEA. The CDR3 covers 14 residues. The CDR3 region is CASSLDPVYNEQFF. The CDR3 DNA reads TGTGCCAGCAGCTTAGACCCAGTATACAATGAGCAGTTCTTC.

The CDR3 reads CASSVRDRTNYGYTF. For the CDR3, the DNA is TGTGCCAGCAGCGTTCGGGACAGGACTAACTATGGCTACACCTTC. The rearrangement uses TRBV9 and TRBJ1-2; 8 bases match TRBD1. The V gene's germline CDR1 is SGDLS and CDR2 YYNGEE. Germline trimming cut 2 bases from V and 0 bases from J; bases unmatched to any gene: 3. The CDR3 runs to 15 residues. The whole variable domain, remainder taken from reference TRBV9 and TRBJ1-2, is DSGVTQTPKHLITATGQRVTLRCSPRSGDLSVYWYQQSLDQGLQFLIQYYNGEERAKGNILERFSAQQFPDLHSELNLSSLELGDSALYFCASSVRDRTNYGYTFGSGTRLTVV.

The genes are TRBV9 and TRBJ1-3; D is unresolved. Trimming stripped 4 bases from V and 0 bases from J, with 8 bases between. The CDR3 is 14 amino acids. Per the germline V gene, CDR1 is SGDLS and CDR2 is YYNGEE. The DNA for the CDR3 is TGTGCCAGCAGCTATGGAGTCTCTGGAAACACCATATATTTT. Translation gives CASSYGVSGNTIYF.

This clone was seen a few times. V is TRBV5-5 and J is TRBJ1-2; D is uncertain. This CDR3 is 17 amino acids long. Trimming stripped 0 bases from V and 5 bases from J, with 20 bases between. Germline loops: CDR1 SGHKS, CDR2 YYEKEE (reference sequence). The CDR3 region is CASSLAGGGVGKYGYTF. In DNA form, the CDR3 reads TGTGCCAGCAGCTTGGCAGGAGGAGGTGTAGGAAAATATGGCTACACCTTC.

The J gene is TRBJ1-2, the V gene TRBV9; D is unresolved. Germline lookup yields CDR1 SGDLS and CDR2 YYNGEE. This CDR3 contains 15 residues. V gave up 4 bases and J gave up 0 bases, with 13 bases separating them. CDR3 in DNA: TGTGCCAGCAGCCCCTACGACGGAGCTAACTATGGCTACACCTTC. It encodes CASSPYDGANYGYTF.

The genes are TRBV7-2 and TRBJ2-1, with 11 bases fitting TRBD2. V gave up 4 bases and J gave up 4 bases; unmatched junction bases: 9. The germline V gene has CDR1 SGHTA and CDR2 FQGNSA. There are 17 residues in the CDR3. As DNA, the CDR3 is TGTGCCAGCAGCTCAAAAGTGACTAGCGGGGATTACAATGAGCAGTTCTTC. This codes for CASSSKVTSGDYNEQFF.

V is TRBV9 and J is TRBJ2-3; 7 positions agree with TRBD1. The CDR3 contains 14 residues. V gave up 7 bases and J gave up 3 bases; unmatched junction bases: 8. CDR1 and CDR2 from the germline V gene are SGDLS and YYNGEE. CDR3 DNA sequence: TGTGCCAGCGGCTTAGACAGGGTTACAGATACGCAGTATTTT. Its protein is CASGLDRVTDTQYF.

Sample share makes this clone medium-sized. This sample includes further DNA sequences coding for the same CDR3. V is TRBV7-3 and J is TRBJ2-5; TRBD1 matches 8 bases. CDR1 SGHTA and CDR2 FQGTGA come from the germline V gene. The CDR3 runs to 13 residues. J lost 4 bases, V lost 3 bases, and 1 base had no gene match. As DNA, the CDR3 is TGTGCCAGCAGCTTTACAGGGGGAGAGACCCAGTACTTC. Translating gives CASSFTGGETQYF.

The rearrangement links TRBV15 to TRBJ1-2, with 9 bases aligning to TRBD1. The CDR3 contains 15 residues. Germline V lookup: CDR1 LNHNV, CDR2 YYDKDF (reference sequence). The V and J ends lost 3 bases and 8 bases, in that order; junction bases with no gene match: 10. The CDR3 protein is CATSRSTGGAGGYTF. The CDR3 DNA reads as TGTGCCACCAGCAGGTCTACAGGGGGCGCAGGGGGCTACACCTTC.

The V gene is TRBV4-3, the J gene TRBJ2-2; 8 bases agree with TRBD2. The CDR3 sequence is 15 residues long. The J segment lost 6 bases and the V segment lost 6 bases, leaving 9 bases of the junction unmatched. In germline, CDR1 is LGHNA, CDR2 YSLEER. The CDR3 nucleotides read TGCGCCAGCAGAGCGGGGGAAGTTGATTCCGGGGAGCTGTTTTTT. Protein sequence: CASRAGEVDSGELFF.

This clone was observed a single time. V usage is TRBV7-2 and J usage is TRBJ2-7, with 13 bases matching TRBD2. V lost 1 base to trimming and J lost 1 base; unmatched junction nucleotides: 10. The germline CDR1 and CDR2 sequences are SGHTA and FQGNSA. The CDR3 runs 19 residues. The CDR3 sequence is CASSLDGTSGAYQSYEQYF. CDR3 DNA: TGTGCCAGCAGCTTAGACGGGACTAGCGGGGCCTACCAGTCCTACGAGCAGTACTTC.

The rearrangement links TRBV6-5 to TRBJ1-5, with 9 bases matching TRBD1. Germline-derived CDR1 and CDR2 are MNHEY and SVGAGI. J gave up 2 bases and V 5 bases, and 4 bases lay outside the gene matches. The CDR3 contains 15 residues. The CDR3 nucleotides are TGTGCCAGCAGTAGGGACAGGGATGGCAATCAGCCCCAGCATTTT. Translation gives CASSRDRDGNQPQHF.

The chain has TRBV7-9 and TRBJ1-4, with a tentative D call TRBD1 (5 bases). The germline V gene encodes CDR1 SEHNR and CDR2 FQNEAQ (reference sequence). V was shortened by 3 bases and J by 4 bases, with 15 bases between the two germline ends. The CDR3 loop spans 16 amino acids. CDR3 loop: CASSFRLGASNEKLFF. CDR3 bases: TGTGCCAGCAGCTTTAGATTAGGGGCTAGTAATGAAAAACTGTTTTTT.

In this sample, this clone turned up a few times. J is TRBJ1-2 and V is TRBV5-6, with 10 bases identical to TRBD1. V lost 3 bases to trimming and J lost 4 bases; unmatched junction nucleotides: 12. Germline lookup yields CDR1 SGHDT and CDR2 YYEEEE. There are 17 residues in the CDR3. CDR3 sequence: CASSSRQGAGRAYGYTF. CDR3 sequence (DNA): TGTGCCAGCAGCTCACGACAGGGGGCTGGGAGGGCCTATGGCTACACCTTC.

This clone was seen just once. The genes are TRBV9 and TRBJ2-7; maybe TRBD2 (5 bases). The length of the CDR3 is 14 residues. Per germline, CDR1 SGDLS and CDR2 YYNGEE. Trimming left V 4 bases short and J 0 bases short, with 11 bases between. The CDR3 region is CASSPTGNSYEQYF. CDR3 DNA sequence: TGTGCCAGCAGCCCCACCGGGAACTCCTACGAGCAGTACTTC.

J is TRBJ1-6 and V is TRBV6-2 or TRBV6-3, with 7 positions matching TRBD1. Germline V gives CDR1 MNHEY, CDR2 SVGEGT. V lost 2 bases, J lost 2 bases, and 3 bases stayed unmatched. This CDR3 comprises 16 residues. CDR3 bases: TGTGCCAGCAGTTACCAGGGGGATCCCTATAATTCACCCCTCCACTTT. It specifies CASSYQGDPYNSPLHF.

The J gene is TRBJ1-5, the V gene TRBV12-5; possible D gene TRBD1, 5 bases. Germline CDR1 and CDR2: LGHNT and FRNRAP. The CDR3 is made up of 18 amino acids. The germline V and J ends were trimmed by 2 bases and 2 bases, with 19 bases remaining between them. CDR3 in amino acids: CASGLWTQGSLGNQPQHF. The CDR3 DNA reads as TGTGCTAGTGGTTTGTGGACGCAGGGATCCCTAGGCAATCAGCCCCAGCATTTT. The full variable domain, its missing parts supplied by reference TRBV12-5 and TRBJ1-5, is DARVTQTPRHKVTEMGQEVTMRCQPILGHNTVFWYRQTMMQGLELLAYFRNRAPLDDSGMPKDRFSAEMPDATLATLKIQPSEPRDSAVYFCASGLWTQGSLGNQPQHFGDGTRLSIL.

This sequence joins TRBV3-1 (or the pseudogene TRBV3-2) and TRBJ1-3; D unresolved. The germline gives CDR1 LGHDT, CDR2 YNNKEL (reference sequence). This CDR3 contains 18 residues. V lost 0 bases and J lost 0, with 15 bases in between. The CDR3 region is CASSQESPWALSGNTIYF. CDR3 DNA sequence: TGTGCCAGCAGCCAAGAGAGTCCCTGGGCACTCTCTGGAAACACCATATATTTT.

The chain is built from TRBV19 and TRBJ2-1; tentatively, D is TRBD2 (7 bases). The CDR3 length is 18 residues. Germline CDR1 and CDR2: LNHDA and SQIVND (reference sequence). Trimming cost V 4 bases and J 4 bases, with 23 bases left between them. CDR3 coding DNA: TGTGCCAGTAGTAGGTGGTTTGCGGGGGACACCCTTTACAATGAGCAGTTCTTC. Translated: CASSRWFAGDTLYNEQFF.

V gene TRBV2 combines with J gene TRBJ1-5; D possibly corresponds to TRBD1 (6 bases). V lost 6 bases and J lost 3, with 12 bases in between. Germline V gene data show CDR1 as SNHLY and CDR2 as FYNNEI. The CDR3 extends over 14 amino acids. Here the CDR3 reads CASRTTGNNQPQHF. The CDR3 coding sequence is TGTGCCAGCAGAACTACAGGGAACAATCAGCCCCAGCATTTT.

The J gene is TRBJ1-2, the V gene TRBV2; D might be TRBD1 (6 bases). Germline values: CDR1 SNHLY, CDR2 FYNNEI. The CDR3 spans 13 residues. With 7 bases removed from V and 1 base from J, the gap between germline ends came to 10 bases. DNA for the CDR3: TGTGCCAGCACTGGACAGCTTAACTATGGCTACACCTTC. Amino acid sequence: CASTGQLNYGYTF.

The chain recombines TRBV5-1 with TRBJ1-2, with D possibly being TRBD1 (6 bases). V was cut by 5 bases and J by 5 bases, with 19 bases left in between. The CDR3 covers 15 residues. Germline-derived CDR1 and CDR2 are SGHRS and YFSETQ. The CDR3 loop is CASRGAAVQGYGYTF. DNA for the CDR3: TGCGCCAGCAGGGGGGCCGCTGTACAAGGATATGGCTACACCTTC.

The chain links TRBV3-1 (or the pseudogene TRBV3-2) to TRBJ2-7; TRBD1 aligns across 10 bases. The CDR3 consists of 14 residues. The germline CDR1 and CDR2 sequences are LGHDT and YNNKEL (reference sequence). V was clipped by 3 bases and J by 3 bases; unmatched bases: 2. The CDR3 sequence is CASSQDRGIYEQYF. The CDR3 bases are TGTGCCAGCAGCCAGGACAGGGGGATCTACGAGCAGTACTTC.

This clone occurred a few times. This rearrangement joins TRBV5-1 to TRBJ1-1; TRBD1 aligns across 8 bases. Germline lookup yields CDR1 SGHRS and CDR2 YFSETQ. J gave up 1 base and V 0 bases, and 8 bases lay outside the gene matches. The CDR3 is 17 residues long. CDR3 DNA: TGCGCCAGCAGCTTGGATGGACAGGGCCGGTGGAACACTGAAGCTTTCTTT. Amino acid sequence: CASSLDGQGRWNTEAFF.

This clone was recorded only once. This chain uses TRBV3-1 (or the pseudogene TRBV3-2) with TRBJ1-4, with 7 bases aligning to TRBD1. Unmatched junction bases numbered 13, after V lost 4 bases and J lost 8 bases. This CDR3 has 16 amino acids. Germline V CDR1 and CDR2: LGHDT, YNNKEL (reference sequence). CDR3 DNA sequence: TGTGCCAGCAGCCTGAAAGGACAGGCCCGGGGGGAAAAACTGTTTTTT. This sequence encodes CASSLKGQARGEKLFF.

Details on this clone: A read error may account for a junction end that differs from germline. The genes are TRBV7-7 and TRBJ2-5; 12 bases fit TRBD2. CDR3 length: 15 residues. Germline loops: CDR1 SSHAT, CDR2 FNYEAQ (reference sequence). In DNA, the CDR3 is TGTGCTAGCAGCGATTCGGGACTAGCGGGTGTGACCCAGTACTTC. It translates to CASSDSGLAGVTQYF.